Listed here are 23 T cell receptor beta chains from one sample, sequenced in a study of blood T cell repertoires in COVID-19. Assay: immunoSEQ multiplex PCR; the TCRdb copy retains only in-frame clones and omits some. The sample yields 130,000 to 150,000 clones, roughly 80% seen once. The material sequenced was peripheral blood. These receptor sequences come from a human donor with acute or convalescent COVID-19. The donor label of this sample is uncertain.

V gene TRBV30 combines with J gene TRBJ1-1, with TRBD1 identical over 7 bases. The V and J ends lost 0 bases and 1 base, in that order; junction bases with no gene match: 5. This CDR3 contains 15 residues. Per the germline V gene, CDR1 is GTSNPN and CDR2 is SVGIG (reference sequence). CDR3 coding DNA: TGTGCCTGGAGTGTACTGACAGGGAGGAACACTGAAGCTTTCTTT. Translated, it gives CAWSVLTGRNTEAFF. Full variable domain (outside the CDR3, taken from reference TRBV30 and TRBJ1-1): SQTIHQWPATLVQPVGSPLSLECTVEGTSNPNLYWYRQAAGRGLQLLFYSVGIGQISSEVPQNLSASRPQDRQFILSSKKLLLSDSGFYLCAWSVLTGRNTEAFFGQGTRLTVV.

The chain couples TRBV6-6 to TRBJ2-1; the D gene is possibly TRBD2 (6 bases). The germline CDR1 and CDR2 sequences are MNHNY and SVGAGI (reference sequence). This CDR3 has 14 amino acids. The V end lost 3 bases, the J end lost 8 bases, and 14 bases lay between the germline ends. The CDR3 region is CASSYGQGGDEQFF. The CDR3, as DNA: TGTGCCAGCAGTTATGGTCAGGGAGGCGATGAGCAGTTCTTC.

The CDR3 spells CASSIYGQGADTGELFF. The CDR3 nucleotides are TGTGCCAGCAGCATCTATGGACAGGGGGCCGACACCGGGGAGCTGTTTTTT. The V call is TRBV7-9, the J call TRBJ2-2; TRBD1 agrees at 11 bases. CDR1 and CDR2 (germline): SEHNR, FQNEAQ (reference sequence). With V trimmed by 5 bases and J by 3 bases, 8 bases remained unmatched. The CDR3 is 17 amino acids.

The chain employs TRBV10-3 and TRBJ1-2; D may be TRBD1 (5 bases). Trimming shortened V by 0 bases and J by 2 bases, and 7 bases separated the two germline ends. The CDR3 is made up of 14 amino acids. The germline V gene has CDR1 ENHRY and CDR2 SYGVKD. DNA of the CDR3: TGTGCCATCAGTGAGTCGGAGGGGAACTATGGCTACACCTTC. Amino acids: CAISESEGNYGYTF.

The V and J genes are TRBV19 and TRBJ1-3; 7 nucleotides line up with TRBD1. The V segment lost 6 bases and the J segment 0 bases; nucleotides outside the gene matches: 5. Germline-derived CDR1 and CDR2 are LNHDA and SQIVND (reference sequence). The CDR3 runs to 15 residues. The CDR3 region has the DNA TGTGCCAGTAGACCGGGACAGTTCTCTGGAAACACCATATATTTT. Translating it yields CASRPGQFSGNTIYF.

This chain connects TRBV27 to TRBJ1-5; D not certain. The CDR3 length is 13 residues. V lost 1 base to trimming and J lost 5 bases, with 6 bases between them. The germline CDR1 and CDR2 sequences are MNHEY and SMNVEV (reference sequence). CDR3 sequence: CASSLYRDQPQHF. Here the CDR3 DNA reads TGTGCCAGCAGTTTATACCGAGATCAGCCCCAGCATTTT.

This chain links TRBV20-1 with TRBJ1-2; D gene ambiguous. V lost 5 bases and J lost 0, with 4 bases in between. The CDR3 is 11 amino acids. CDR1 DFQATT and CDR2 SNEGSKA come from the germline V gene (reference sequence). CDR3 coding DNA: TGCAGTGCTTCTTCTAACTATGGCTACACCTTC. Protein product: CSASSNYGYTF.

The rearrangement links TRBV2 to TRBJ2-2; D perhaps matches TRBD1 (6 bases). This CDR3 contains 14 residues. V lost 6 bases and J 3 bases, leaving 11 bases between the germline ends. Germline V CDR1 and CDR2: SNHLY, FYNNEI. CDR3 loop: CASRGDTDTGELFF. CDR3 DNA: TGTGCCAGCAGAGGGGACACTGACACCGGGGAGCTGTTTTTT.

The rearrangement links TRBV30 to TRBJ1-6; D not resolved. Trimming took 4 bases from V and 3 from J, leaving 7 bases between them. The CDR3 has 13 amino acids. Germline CDR1 GTSNPN, CDR2 SVGIG (reference sequence). This CDR3 is CAWMASYNSPLHF. DNA for the CDR3: TGTGCCTGGATGGCCAGCTATAATTCACCCCTCCACTTT.

The gene calls are TRBV29-1 and TRBJ1-1, with a tentative D call TRBD1 (6 bases). The CDR3 covers 14 residues. The V end was cut by 3 bases, the J end by 4 bases, with 15 bases between. The V gene's germline CDR1 is SQVTM and CDR2 ANQGSEA. The CDR3, as DNA: TGCAGCGTTGACCCACAGGGTTATGGCACTGAAGCTTTCTTT. It encodes CSVDPQGYGTEAFF.

This chain joins TRBV12-3 or TRBV12-4 and TRBJ1-2, with a possible D match to TRBD1 (5 bases). The CDR3 extends over 13 amino acids. Trimming shortened V by 6 bases and J by 4 bases, and 12 bases separated the two germline ends. DNA for the CDR3: TGTGCCAGCAGATATGGGGGAGGCTATGGCTACACCTTC. Its translation: CASRYGGGYGYTF.

The chain is built from TRBV19 and TRBJ2-2, with D tentatively TRBD1 (5 bases). The CDR3 contains 16 residues. Germline V gives CDR1 LNHDA, CDR2 SQIVND (reference sequence). The V end was cut by 3 bases, the J end by 0 bases, with 11 bases between. CDR3 residues: CASSMARVANTGELFF. The CDR3 coding sequence is TGTGCCAGTAGTATGGCCAGGGTAGCGAACACCGGGGAGCTGTTTTTT.

CDR3 residues: CASSPAQLGELFF. The CDR3 DNA reads as TGTGCCAGCAGTCCCGCCCAACTAGGGGAGCTGTTTTTT. The V call is TRBV6-5, the J call TRBJ2-2; D gene unclear. The CDR3 length is 13 residues. Germline V CDR1 and CDR2: MNHEY, SVGAGI. Trimming took 5 bases from V and 8 from J, leaving 12 bases between them.

The CDR3 bases are TGCAGCGCAAAGATTAGGGACAGGGATCTATCCAACTTGTGGAACACTGAAGCTTTCTTT. Protein: CSAKIRDRDLSNLWNTEAFF. The rearrangement joins TRBV29-1 to TRBJ1-1; 9 bases are a match to TRBD1. The CDR3 runs 20 residues. Trimming cost V 7 bases and J 1 base; bases outside gene matches: 25. CDR1 and CDR2 from the germline V gene are SQVTM and ANQGSEA.

The gene calls are TRBV25-1 and TRBJ2-5, with 8 bases identical to TRBD1. CDR1 is MGHDK, CDR2 SYGVNS, per germline. V gave up 2 bases and J gave up 13 bases; unmatched junction bases: 9. This CDR3 comprises 13 residues. The chain's CDR3 is CASSEGDRGSRYF. In DNA, the CDR3 is TGTGCCAGCAGTGAAGGTGACAGGGGATCCCGGTACTTC. The whole variable domain, filled in from reference TRBV25-1 and TRBJ2-5, reads EADIYQTPRYLVIGTGKKITLECSQTMGHDKMYWYQQDPGMELHLIHYSYGVNSTEKGDLSSESTVSRIRTEHFPLTLESARPSHTSQYLCASSEGDRGSRYFGPGTRLLVL.

The chain has TRBV5-1 and TRBJ2-7, with 8 nucleotides matching TRBD2. Germline V lookup: CDR1 SGHRS, CDR2 YFSETQ. V trimming: 4 bases; J trimming: 3 bases; junction bases outside the gene matches: 6. The CDR3 contains 14 residues. The CDR3 reads CASSMTGGSYEQYV. CDR3 sequence (DNA): TGCGCCAGCAGCATGACGGGAGGGAGCTACGAGCAGTACGTC.

The rearrangement joins TRBV19 to TRBJ2-3; 9 bases agree with TRBD2. From germline, CDR1 is LNHDA and CDR2 SQIVND (reference sequence). CDR3 size: 15 residues. V was clipped by 3 bases and J by 5 bases; unmatched bases: 6. Written as DNA, the CDR3 is TGTGCCAGTAGTATGCAGCGGGGGGTGAGAGATACGCAGTATTTT. This gives the protein CASSMQRGVRDTQYF.

The rearrangement uses TRBV10-1 and TRBJ1-1, with 10 bases matching TRBD1. CDR3 size: 14 residues. The germline V gene encodes CDR1 WNHNN and CDR2 SYGVQD (reference sequence). V lost 6 bases and J lost 5; bases outside the gene matches: 6. The CDR3 sequence is CASRPDRGRTEAFF. DNA for the CDR3: TGCGCCAGCAGACCAGACAGGGGGCGAACTGAAGCTTTCTTT.

The chain recombines TRBV14 with TRBJ1-1; maybe TRBD1 (6 bases). The germline V gene has CDR1 SGHDN and CDR2 FVKESK. Trimming pared 0 bases from V and 4 bases from J, leaving 9 bases between. The CDR3 totals 14 residues. This CDR3 is CASSQERGSTEAFF. In DNA form, the CDR3 reads TGTGCCAGCAGCCAAGAGAGGGGGAGCACTGAAGCTTTCTTT.

This sequence joins TRBV3-1 (or the pseudogene TRBV3-2) and TRBJ2-1, with TRBD2 matching 12 bases. V trimming: 4 bases; J trimming: 6 bases; junction bases outside the gene matches: 4. Per germline, CDR1 LGHDT and CDR2 YNNKEL (reference sequence). The CDR3 spans 15 residues. The CDR3 reads CASSPLAGGINEQFF. In DNA, the CDR3 is TGTGCCAGCAGCCCTCTAGCGGGGGGGATCAATGAGCAGTTCTTC.

This clone was counted between two and nine times. The V and J genes are TRBV2 and TRBJ1-5; TRBD1 is a possible D gene (6 bases). The CDR3 contains 15 residues. CDR1 SNHLY and CDR2 FYNNEI come from the germline V gene. Trimming removed 6 bases from V and 6 bases from J, with 18 bases in between. CDR3 in amino acids: CASRPGGQGRQPQHF. CDR3 bases: TGTGCCAGCAGACCCGGGGGGCAGGGACGTCAGCCCCAGCATTTT.

This clone was seen only once. The V gene is TRBV5-7, the J gene TRBJ1-5; 8 bases fit TRBD1. TRBV5-7 is treated as an ORF (open reading frame) with a function not yet certain. The CDR3 has 13 residues. The V segment lost 5 bases and the J segment 6 bases; nucleotides outside the gene matches: 4. This CDR3 reads CASRRTGSQPQHF. The CDR3 nucleotides read TGTGCCAGCAGACGGACAGGGAGTCAGCCCCAGCATTTT.

In its sample, this clone was seen many times. Other DNA sequences within the sample encode an identical CDR3. The chain is built from TRBV20-1 and TRBJ1-2, with TRBD1 matching 9 bases. Germline V lookup: CDR1 DFQATT, CDR2 SNEGSKA (reference sequence). This CDR3 has 11 residues. V lost 5 bases and J lost 8; bases outside the gene matches: 3. Here the CDR3 DNA reads TGCAGTGCTTACAGGGGGCGAGGCTACACCTTC. Encoded protein: CSAYRGRGYTF.